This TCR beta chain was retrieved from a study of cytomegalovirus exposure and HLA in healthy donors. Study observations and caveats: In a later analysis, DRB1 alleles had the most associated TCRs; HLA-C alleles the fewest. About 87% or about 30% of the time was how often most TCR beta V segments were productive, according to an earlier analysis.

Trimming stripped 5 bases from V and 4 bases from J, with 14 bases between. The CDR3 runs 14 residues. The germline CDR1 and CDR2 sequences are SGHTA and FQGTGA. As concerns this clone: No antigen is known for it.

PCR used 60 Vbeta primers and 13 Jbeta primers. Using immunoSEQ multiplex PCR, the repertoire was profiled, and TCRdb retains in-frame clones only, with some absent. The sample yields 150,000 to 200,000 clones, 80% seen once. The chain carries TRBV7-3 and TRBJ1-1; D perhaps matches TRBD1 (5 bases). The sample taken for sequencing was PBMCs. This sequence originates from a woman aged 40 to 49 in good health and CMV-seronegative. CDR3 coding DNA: TGTGCCAGCAGCGTCAGGGCGGGGGGCACTGAAGCTTTCTTT. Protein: CASSVRAGGTEAFF.